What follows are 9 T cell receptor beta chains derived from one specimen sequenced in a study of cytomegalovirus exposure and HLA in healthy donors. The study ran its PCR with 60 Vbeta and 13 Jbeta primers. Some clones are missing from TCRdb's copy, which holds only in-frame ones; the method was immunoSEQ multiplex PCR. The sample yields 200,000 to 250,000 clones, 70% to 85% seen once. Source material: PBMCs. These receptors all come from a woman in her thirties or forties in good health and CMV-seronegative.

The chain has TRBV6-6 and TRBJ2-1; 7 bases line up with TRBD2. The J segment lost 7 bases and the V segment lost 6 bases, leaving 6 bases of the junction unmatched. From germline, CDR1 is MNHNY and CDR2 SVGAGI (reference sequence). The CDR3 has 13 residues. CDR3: CASSLWEGNEQFF. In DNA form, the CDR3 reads TGTGCCAGCAGCCTGTGGGAGGGGAATGAGCAGTTCTTC.

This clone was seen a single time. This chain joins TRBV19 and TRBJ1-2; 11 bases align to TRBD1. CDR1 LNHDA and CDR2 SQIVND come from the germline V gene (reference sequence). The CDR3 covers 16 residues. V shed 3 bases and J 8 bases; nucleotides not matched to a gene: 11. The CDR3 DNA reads TGTGCCAGTAGTATGGCTCCCGGACAGGGGGCACGGGGCTACACCTTC. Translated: CASSMAPGQGARGYTF.

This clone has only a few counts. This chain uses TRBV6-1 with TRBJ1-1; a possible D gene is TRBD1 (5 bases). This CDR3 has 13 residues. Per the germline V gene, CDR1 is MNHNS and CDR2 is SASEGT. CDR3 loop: CTDRQGLDTEAFF. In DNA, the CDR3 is TGTACGGACCGCCAGGGTTTGGACACTGAAGCTTTCTTT.

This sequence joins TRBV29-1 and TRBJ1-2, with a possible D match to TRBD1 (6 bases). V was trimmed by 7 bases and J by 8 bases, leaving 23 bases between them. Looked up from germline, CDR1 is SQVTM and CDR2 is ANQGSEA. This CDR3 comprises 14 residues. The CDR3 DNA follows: TGCAGCGCCCTTCTAGCCTTGGGGGCTGGGGGCTACACCTTC. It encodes CSALLALGAGGYTF.

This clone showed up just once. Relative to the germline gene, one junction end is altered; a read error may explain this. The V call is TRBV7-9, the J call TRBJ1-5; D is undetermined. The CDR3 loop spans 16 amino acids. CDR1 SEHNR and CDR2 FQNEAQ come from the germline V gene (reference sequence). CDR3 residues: CSSSLVPSGGSQPQHF. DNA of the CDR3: TGTTCCAGCAGCTTAGTACCCTCGGGCGGGAGTCAGCCCCAGCATTTT.

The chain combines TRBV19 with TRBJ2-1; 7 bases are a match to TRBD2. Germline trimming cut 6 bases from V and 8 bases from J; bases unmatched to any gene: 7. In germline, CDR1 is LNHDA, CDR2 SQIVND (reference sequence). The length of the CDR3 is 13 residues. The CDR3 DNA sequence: TGTGCCAGTAGCCTTAATCGGGGGGATGAGCAGTTCTTC. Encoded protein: CASSLNRGDEQFF.

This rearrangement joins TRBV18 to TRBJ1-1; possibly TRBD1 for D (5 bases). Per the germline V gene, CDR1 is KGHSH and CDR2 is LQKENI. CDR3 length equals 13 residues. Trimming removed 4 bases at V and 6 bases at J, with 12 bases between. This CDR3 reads CASSRDSRAEAFF. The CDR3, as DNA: TGTGCCAGCTCACGGGACTCGAGAGCTGAAGCTTTCTTT. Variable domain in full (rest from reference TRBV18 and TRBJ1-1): NAGVMQNPRHLVRRRGQEARLRCSPMKGHSHVYWYRQLPEEGLKFMVYLQKENIIDESGMPKERFSAEFPKEGPSILRIQQVVRGDSAAYFCASSRDSRAEAFFGQGTRLTVV.

DNA of the CDR3: TGCGCCAGCAGCTTGGACGGGACAGCTTCCTACGAGCAGTACTTC. Residues: CASSLDGTASYEQYF. The chain is built from TRBV5-1 and TRBJ2-7, with TRBD1 matching 7 bases. Germline CDR1 and CDR2: SGHRS and YFSETQ. The CDR3 spans 15 residues. V was pared by 0 bases and J by 1 base, with 4 bases of the junction left unmatched.

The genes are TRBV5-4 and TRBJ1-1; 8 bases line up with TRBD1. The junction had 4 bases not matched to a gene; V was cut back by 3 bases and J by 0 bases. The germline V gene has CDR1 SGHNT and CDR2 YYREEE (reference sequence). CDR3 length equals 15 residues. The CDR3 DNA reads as TGTGCCAGCAGCTCCCTGGACAGGGTGAACACTGAAGCTTTCTTT. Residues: CASSSLDRVNTEAFF.